This passage covers 21 T cell receptor beta chains from one sample sequenced in a study of cytomegalovirus exposure and HLA in healthy donors. The primer mix had 60 Vbeta and 13 Jbeta primers. Only in-frame clones appear in the TCRdb table, and some are missing; sequencing was by immunoSEQ multiplex PCR. The table lists about 89,000 clones, about 68% of them singletons. What was sequenced was PBMCs. The source is a human donor in good health.

This clone was picked up one time. The chain joins TRBV5-6 to TRBJ1-1, with 10 bases identical to TRBD1. The CDR3 totals 14 residues. The V and J ends lost 0 bases and 10 bases, in that order; junction bases with no gene match: 6. CDR1 and CDR2 from the germline V gene are SGHDT and YYEEEE. DNA for the CDR3: TGTGCCAGCAGCTTGGTCGGGACAGGGGTGGGAGCTTTCTTT. It codes for CASSLVGTGVGAFF.

The chain links TRBV7-2 to TRBJ2-5; 7 nucleotides line up with TRBD1. This CDR3 contains 14 residues. V gave up 5 bases and J gave up 4 bases; unmatched junction bases: 7. From germline, CDR1 is SGHTA and CDR2 FQGNSA. In DNA, the CDR3 is TGTGCCAGCAGCATCACAGGGGTCACAGAGACCCAGTACTTC. Amino acid sequence: CASSITGVTETQYF.

This clone was seen a handful of times. This rearrangement joins TRBV6-6 to TRBJ1-1; weak D call: TRBD1 (5 bases). V lost 6 bases and J lost 8, with 16 bases in between. The CDR3 length is 13 residues. Germline-derived CDR1 and CDR2 are MNHNY and SVGAGI (reference sequence). In nucleotides, the CDR3 is TGTGCCAGCAGGCAGACAGCCCAGGAAGAAGCTTTCTTT. Residues: CASRQTAQEEAFF.

This chain uses TRBV7-2 with TRBJ2-2; the D is unclear. CDR3 length equals 13 residues. Germline-derived CDR1 and CDR2 are SGHTA and FQGNSA. The V and J ends lost 3 bases and 5 bases respectively, with 7 bases between them. The CDR3 region has the DNA TGTGCCAGCAGCTTTCGGGTTACCGGGGAGCTGTTTTTT. Translation gives CASSFRVTGELFF.

This clone was detected only once. The rearrangement joins TRBV5-4 to TRBJ2-5; 8 nucleotides agree with TRBD2. V dropped 2 bases and J dropped 3; count of bases not matched to a gene: 3. The CDR3 totals 14 residues. In germline, CDR1 is SGHNT, CDR2 YYREEE (reference sequence). CDR3 nucleotides: TGTGCCAGCAGCTTAAGAGCGGGGGAAGAGACCCAGTACTTC. Translation: CASSLRAGEETQYF.

The V and J genes are TRBV2 and TRBJ2-2, with TRBD2 identical over 7 bases. The CDR3 length is 16 residues. Germline CDR1 SNHLY, CDR2 FYNNEI. Losses at the gene ends were 6 bases for V and 4 bases for J; bases not matched to a gene: 11. As DNA, the CDR3 is TGTGCCAGCAGGGATCGGACTAGGGGAGCCACCGGGGAGCTGTTTTTT. Its protein product is CASRDRTRGATGELFF. The full variable domain, with the rest looked up from reference TRBV2 and TRBJ2-2, is EPEVTQTPSHQVTQMGQEVILRCVPISNHLYFYWYRQILGQKVEFLVSFYNNEISEKSEIFDDQFSVERPDGSNFTLKIRSTKLEDSAMYFCASRDRTRGATGELFFGEGSRLTVL.

This chain uses TRBV19 with TRBJ1-3; D perhaps matches TRBD1 (5 bases). Trimming pared 7 bases from V and 0 bases from J, leaving 13 bases between. Germline assignment: CDR1 LNHDA and CDR2 SQIVND (reference sequence). The CDR3 runs 15 residues. The CDR3 coding sequence is TGTGCCAGTACCAGACAGAGCAGCTCTGGAAACACCATATATTTT. Its translation: CASTRQSSSGNTIYF.

The chain uses TRBV29-1 and TRBJ2-3, with 10 bases that match TRBD2. The CDR3 runs 15 residues. In germline, CDR1 is SQVTM, CDR2 ANQGSEA. After removal of 3 bases from V and 6 bases from J, the junction contained 9 bases not matched to a gene. This CDR3 is CSVEEGSGGRDTQYF. In DNA form, the CDR3 reads TGCAGCGTTGAGGAGGGTAGCGGGGGGCGGGATACGCAGTATTTT.

In DNA, the CDR3 is TGTGCCAGCAGTTTAACAGTTAGTGAAAAACTGTTTTTT. Translating gives CASSLTVSEKLFF. The gene calls are TRBV25-1 and TRBJ1-4; D is ambiguous. Germline CDR1 is MGHDK and CDR2 is SYGVNS. V lost 5 bases and J 7 bases, leaving 11 bases between the germline ends. This CDR3 spans 13 amino acids.

Here the CDR3 reads CGRGRGDYGYTF. The CDR3 nucleotides are TGCGGCCGAGGCAGGGGGGATTATGGCTACACCTTC. The chain employs TRBV4-1 and TRBJ1-2; 7 positions agree with TRBD1. CDR1 and CDR2 from the germline V gene are MGHRA and YSYEKL. This CDR3 region has 12 residues.

V and J are TRBV7-2 and TRBJ2-7, with 9 bases matching TRBD1. CDR1 is SGHTA and CDR2 is FQGNSA in the germline V gene. The J segment lost 6 bases and the V segment lost 1 base, leaving 4 bases of the junction unmatched. The CDR3 runs 14 residues. The DNA of the CDR3 is TGTGCCAGCAGCTTAGGACAGGGGGGTCGCGAGCAGTACTTC. This translates into CASSLGQGGREQYF.

The chain uses TRBV7-8 and TRBJ1-6, with TRBD1 matching over 8 bases. CDR1 is SGHVS, CDR2 FQNEAQ, per germline. Trimming at V came to 5 bases and at J to 10 bases, leaving 7 bases not matched to a gene. This CDR3 region has 14 residues. The CDR3 DNA is TGTGCCAGCAGCCCCGGACAGGGTATGTCACCCCTCCACTTT. Encoded protein: CASSPGQGMSPLHF.

This sequence joins TRBV19 and TRBJ1-4; D is perhaps TRBD1 (5 bases). The CDR3 spans 16 residues. Germline lookup yields CDR1 LNHDA and CDR2 SQIVND (reference sequence). Trimming cost V 3 bases and J 0 bases, with 11 bases left between them. CDR3 loop: CASSIGTGTTNEKLFF. The CDR3 bases are TGTGCCAGTAGTATCGGGACTGGGACAACTAATGAAAAACTGTTTTTT.

The chain is built from TRBV11-2 and TRBJ1-1; D not resolved. Germline assignment: CDR1 SGHAT and CDR2 FQNNGV. This CDR3 region has 16 residues. Trimming cost V 4 bases and J 5 bases, with 20 bases left between them. The CDR3 sequence: CASSSTQWRSGTEAFF. CDR3 sequence (DNA): TGTGCCAGCAGCTCGACCCAGTGGCGCTCGGGGACTGAAGCTTTCTTT.

The chain recombines TRBV6-5 with TRBJ1-5; D gene uncertain. CDR3 size: 15 residues. Germline loops: CDR1 MNHEY, CDR2 SVGAGI. The DNA for the CDR3 is TGTGTCACCTCGGCGGGAGTGGGTCGCAATCAGCCCCAGCATTTT. This gives the protein CVTSAGVGRNQPQHF.

The chain employs TRBV4-3 and TRBJ1-2; D is uncertain. Germline CDR1 and CDR2: LGHNA and YSLEER. Trimming took off 0 bases at V and 0 bases at J, with 14 bases between the two ends. CDR3 size: 17 residues. CDR3 residues: CASSQDTGAAANYGYTF. The CDR3 bases are TGCGCCAGCAGCCAAGATACGGGTGCCGCAGCTAACTATGGCTACACCTTC.

This clone came up a few times. The chain couples TRBV21-1 to TRBJ1-4. TRBV21-1 has pseudogene status. This CDR3 is built from 15 residues. This CDR3 is CASSKGPADNEKLFF. The CDR3, as DNA: TGTGCCAGCAGCAAAGGGCCCGCGGATAATGAAAAACTGTTTTTT.

The chain couples TRBV4-2 to TRBJ2-7; TRBD2 aligns across 14 bases. This CDR3 contains 17 residues. V shed 4 bases and J 0 bases; nucleotides not matched to a gene: 5. Germline V gene sequence: CDR1 LGHNA, CDR2 YNFKEQ. This CDR3 reads CASSRGLAGAISYEQYF. The CDR3 DNA reads as TGTGCCAGCAGCCGGGGACTAGCGGGGGCCATCTCCTACGAGCAGTACTTC.

V is TRBV19 and J is TRBJ1-5; D remains ambiguous. Trimming took off 6 bases at V and 11 bases at J, with 17 bases between the two ends. Looked up from germline, CDR1 is LNHDA and CDR2 is SQIVND (reference sequence). CDR3 length equals 13 residues. The CDR3 region has the DNA TGTGCCAGTAGCCCCGGGAAAATTTCGGCCCAGCATTTT. Protein: CASSPGKISAQHF.

The chain links TRBV7-9 to TRBJ2-1, with 7 bases lining up with TRBD1. There are 13 residues in the CDR3. In germline, CDR1 is SEHNR, CDR2 FQNEAQ (reference sequence). The V and J ends lost 4 bases and 5 bases, in that order; junction bases with no gene match: 2. The CDR3 reads CASSSTGDNEQFF. CDR3 DNA sequence: TGTGCCAGCAGCTCAACAGGGGACAATGAGCAGTTCTTC.

In the case of this clone: Germline is not matched at one junction end, which may reflect a read error. V and J are TRBV7-9 and TRBJ2-3, with 13 bases matching TRBD2. CDR1 is SEHNR, CDR2 FQNEAQ, per germline (reference sequence). The CDR3 totals 16 residues. CDR3 region: CASSRLAGGGTDAQYF. In nucleotides, the CDR3 is TGTGCCAGCAGCCGACTAGCGGGGGGAGGTACAGATGCGCAGTATTTT.